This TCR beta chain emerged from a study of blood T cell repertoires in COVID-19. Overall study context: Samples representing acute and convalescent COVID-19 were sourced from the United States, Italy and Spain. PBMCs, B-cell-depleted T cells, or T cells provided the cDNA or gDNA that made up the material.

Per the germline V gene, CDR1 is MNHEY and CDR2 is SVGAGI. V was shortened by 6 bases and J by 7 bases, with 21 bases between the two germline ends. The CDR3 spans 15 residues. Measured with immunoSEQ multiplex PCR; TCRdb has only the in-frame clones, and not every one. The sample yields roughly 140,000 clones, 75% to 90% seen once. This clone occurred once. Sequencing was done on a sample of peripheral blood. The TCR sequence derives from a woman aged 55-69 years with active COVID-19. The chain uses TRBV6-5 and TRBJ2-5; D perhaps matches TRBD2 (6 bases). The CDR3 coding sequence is TGTGCCAGCAGGGGACTGGGACGACAAAGCGGGACCCAGTACTTC. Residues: CASRGLGRQSGTQYF.